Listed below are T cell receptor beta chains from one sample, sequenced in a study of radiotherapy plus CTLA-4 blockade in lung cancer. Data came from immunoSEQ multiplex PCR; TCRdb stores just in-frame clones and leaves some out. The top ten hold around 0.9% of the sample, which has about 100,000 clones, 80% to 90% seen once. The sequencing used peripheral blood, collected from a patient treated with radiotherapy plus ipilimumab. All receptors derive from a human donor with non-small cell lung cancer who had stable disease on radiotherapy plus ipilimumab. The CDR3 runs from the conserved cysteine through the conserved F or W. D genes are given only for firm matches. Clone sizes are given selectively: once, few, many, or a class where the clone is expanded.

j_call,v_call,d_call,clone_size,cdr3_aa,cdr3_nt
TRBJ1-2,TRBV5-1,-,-,CASRVSNYGYTF,TGCGCCAGCAGGGTTTCTAACTATGGCTACACCTTC
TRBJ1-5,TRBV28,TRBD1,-,CASFGTVNQPQHF,TGTGCCAGCTTCGGGACAGTAAATCAGCCCCAGCATTTT
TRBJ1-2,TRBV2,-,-,CASSGQVSNYGYTF,TGTGCCAGCAGTGGACAGGTCTCTAACTATGGCTACACCTTC
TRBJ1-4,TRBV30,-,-,CAGGTTNEKLFF,TGTGCCGGGGGAACAACTAATGAAAAACTGTTTTTT
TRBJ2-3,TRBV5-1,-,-,CASSLERGTDTQYF,TGCGCCAGCAGCTTAGAGCGGGGCACAGATACGCAGTATTTT
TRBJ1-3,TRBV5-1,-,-,CASSFGEGRSGNTIYF,TGCGCCAGCAGCTTTGGTGAGGGCCGCTCTGGAAACACCATATATTTT
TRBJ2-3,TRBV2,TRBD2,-,CASGGTSGSTDTQYF,TGTGCCAGCGGCGGGACTAGCGGTAGCACAGATACGCAGTATTTT
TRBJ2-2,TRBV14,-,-,CASSQDYTGELFF,TGTGCCAGCAGCCAAGATTACACCGGGGAGCTGTTTTTT
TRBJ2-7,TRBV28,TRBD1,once,CASMGDRGPSPYEQYF,TGTGCCAGCATGGGGGACAGGGGGCCTTCACCCTACGAGCAGTACTTC
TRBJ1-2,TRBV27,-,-,CASSLRPGQAGYTF,TGTGCCAGCAGTTTACGTCCGGGACAAGCGGGCTACACCTTC
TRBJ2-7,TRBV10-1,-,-,CASSERQTYEQYF,TGCGCCAGCAGTGAACGACAGACCTACGAGCAGTACTTC
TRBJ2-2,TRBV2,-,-,CASSEAGHYTGELFF,TGTGCCAGCAGTGAGGCTGGACACTACACCGGGGAGCTGTTTTTT
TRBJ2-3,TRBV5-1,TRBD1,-,CASSLVVTGEDTQYF,TGCGCCAGCAGCTTGGTCGTGACAGGGGAAGATACGCAGTATTTT
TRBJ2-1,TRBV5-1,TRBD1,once,CASSLSGQGKEGEQFF,TGCGCCAGCAGCTTGAGTGGACAGGGGAAGGAGGGTGAGCAGTTCTTC
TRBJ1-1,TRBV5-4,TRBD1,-,CASSRTGGRGYTEAFF,TGTGCCAGCAGTCGGACAGGGGGGCGCGGGTACACTGAAGCTTTCTTT